Below are 4 T cell receptor beta chains sequenced from a single sample in a study of blood T cell repertoires in COVID-19. Produced via immunoSEQ multiplex PCR; TCRdb's table is partial and in-frame only. This table has 100,000 or so clones, approximately 85% appearing once. Input material: peripheral blood. The receptors derive from a human donor in a cohort sampled during active COVID-19.

The genes are TRBV28 and TRBJ2-5; TRBD2 might be the D (6 bases). CDR3 size: 14 residues. Trimming shortened V by 7 bases and J by 5 bases, and 17 bases separated the two germline ends. Germline V gene sequence: CDR1 MDHEN, CDR2 SYDVKM. The CDR3 DNA sequence: TGTGCCAGCACGCCCCCGGGGGTCCGGGAGACCCAGTACTTC. Translated, it gives CASTPPGVRETQYF.

This clone was seen more than once but under ten times. V is TRBV10-2 and J is TRBJ2-7; D uncertain. The V end lost 3 bases, the J end lost 7 bases, and 13 bases lay between the germline ends. The CDR3 covers 13 residues. CDR1 is WSHSY and CDR2 is SAAADI in the germline V gene. CDR3 residues: CASSEPVPGEQYF. The CDR3 region has the DNA TGCGCCAGCAGTGAACCGGTACCGGGTGAGCAGTACTTC.

This chain links TRBV28 with TRBJ1-2; D call uncertain. The germline V gene has CDR1 MDHEN and CDR2 SYDVKM. CDR3 size: 13 residues. Trimming took off 3 bases at V and 4 bases at J, with 9 bases between the two ends. The CDR3 region has the DNA TGTGCCAGCAGTTTTTCTGGCTCCTATGGCTACACCTTC. It translates to CASSFSGSYGYTF.

This rearrangement joins TRBV28 to TRBJ2-1; 7 nucleotides align to TRBD2. From germline, CDR1 is MDHEN and CDR2 SYDVKM. After removal of 5 bases from V and 7 bases from J, the junction contained 8 bases not matched to a gene. CDR3 length equals 14 residues. CDR3 sequence (DNA): TGTGCCAGCAGTCCCGTGGGGGGAGGGAATGAGCAGTTCTTC. It is translated as CASSPVGGGNEQFF.